This TCR beta chain is from a study of OX40 agonist ivuxolimab in advanced cancers. Study overall: Patients receiving dose escalation had hepatocellular carcinoma, melanoma, renal cell or head and neck cancer. Participants, approximately 80% male, averaged approximately 60 years of age, ranging from roughly 23 to 90.

Of note for this clone: The antigen remains undetermined.

Broader study findings: Averaged across samples, CD8+ T cells carried more expanded clones than CD4+ did.

Prior autoimmune disease or systemic immunosuppression barred patients. Germline CDR1 and CDR2: LNHNV and YYDKDF (reference sequence). There are 14 residues in the CDR3. The ends lost 9 bases at V and 3 bases at J; junction bases unmatched: 5. Profiling relied on immunoSEQ multiplex PCR, and the TCRdb table lists in-frame clones only, not all of them. The sample lists some 72,000 clones, around 92% occurring once. The sequence was obtained from an adult with an advanced solid tumor such as melanoma, head and neck, liver or kidney cancer. This chain connects TRBV15 to TRBJ2-5; 12 bases map to TRBD2. The sequenced sample was CD4+ or CD8+ T cells sorted from blood, obtained in a trial of the OX40 agonist ivuxolimab. CDR3 sequence: CATRPSGREETQYF. The CDR3 DNA follows: TGTGCCACACGGCCTAGCGGGAGGGAAGAGACCCAGTACTTC.